This TCR beta chain was identified during a study of shared clonotypes between healthy human individuals. Germline loops: CDR1 SGHRS, CDR2 YFSETQ. This CDR3 region has 15 residues. After removal of 4 bases from V and 5 bases from J, the junction contained 9 bases not matched to a gene. Here immunoSEQ multiplex PCR was the method, and the copy in TCRdb shows in-frame clones only, minus some. The table lists over 1.5 million clones, around 98% of them singletons. Points on this clone: No antigen is known for it.

Whole-study results and caveats: Generation probabilities of non-shared clonotypes were lower (relative to those shared by all four donors).

The rearrangement links TRBV5-1 to TRBJ2-7, with 10 bases that match TRBD2. Material for sequencing was naive CD4+ T cells sorted from blood. Subset meaning: CD45RA+ positively selected. This clonotype was obtained from a man under 40 in good health. This chain's CDR3 is CASSRPGTSVNEQYF. CDR3 nucleotide sequence: TGCGCCAGCAGCCGGCCCGGGACTAGCGTCAACGAGCAGTACTTC.